Listed here are 3 T cell receptor beta chains from one sample, sequenced in a study of beta chain features in type 1 diabetes (dated by TCRdb to the late 2010s). Preparation of the library involved the immunoSEQ multiplex PCR assay. The High Capacity cDNA Reverse Transcription Kit was used to reverse transcribe all of the isolated RNA, meaning that expressed TCRB transcripts were what got sequenced. This is the immuneACCESS table as TCRdb keeps it, with only in-frame sequences that have V and J called. A part of the clones is gone; compared with another copy, unresolved V genes explain less than half, and the rest is unexplained. This sample is represented by 400,000 to 500,000 clones; about 15% of them were singletons. The ten largest clones represent approximately 0.038% of the sample. Sequencing was performed on naive CD4+ T cells from blood. Explained via the paper, the cell subset or site label denotes: true naive CD4+ T cells. All receptors come from a young man in good health.

This clone was found a few times. This chain connects TRBV15 to TRBJ2-7, with 9 nucleotides matching TRBD2. After removal of 5 bases from V and 2 bases from J, the junction contained 13 bases not matched to a gene. Germline-derived CDR1 and CDR2 are LNHNV and YYDKDF (reference sequence). The CDR3 runs 17 residues. The CDR3 reads CATSPTPLAGPTYEQYF. Here the CDR3 DNA reads TGTGCCACCAGCCCGACCCCCCTAGCGGGGCCTACCTACGAGCAGTACTTC. Full variable domain (missing parts from reference TRBV15 and TRBJ2-7): DAMVIQNPRYQVTQFGKPVTLSCSQTLNHNVMYWYQQKSSQAPKLLFHYYDKDFNNEADTPDNFQSRRPNTSFCFLDIRSPGLGDTAMYLCATSPTPLAGPTYEQYFGPGTRLTVT.

V is TRBV5-4 and J is TRBJ2-1; 11 positions match TRBD2. This CDR3 has 15 residues. From germline, CDR1 is SGHNT and CDR2 YYREEE (reference sequence). Losses at the gene ends were 3 bases for V and 7 bases for J; bases not matched to a gene: 6. Here the CDR3 reads CASSSTSGSVNEQFF. The CDR3 bases are TGTGCCAGCAGCTCCACTAGCGGGAGTGTTAATGAGCAGTTCTTC.

The rearrangement joins TRBV30 to TRBJ2-3, with D unresolved. Per the germline V gene, CDR1 is GTSNPN and CDR2 is SVGIG (reference sequence). V dropped 0 bases and J dropped 7 bases, with 5 bases sitting between them. The CDR3 contains 11 residues. CDR3 loop: CAWSVEHTQYF. The CDR3 bases are TGTGCCTGGAGTGTAGAGCATACGCAGTATTTT.